The 7 T cell receptor beta chains listed next were all sequenced from one sample in a study of shared clonotypes between healthy human individuals. The repertoire was sequenced with immunoSEQ multiplex PCR; TCRdb's copy has only in-frame clones and lacks some. The table includes around 2,000,000 clones, about 95% detected once. The sample comprised naive CD4+ T cells sorted from blood. Stated subset: CD45RA+ positively selected. These receptors were taken from a young man in good health.

V gene TRBV30 combines with J gene TRBJ1-1, with unresolved D. This CDR3 is built from 12 residues. Germline CDR1 and CDR2: GTSNPN and SVGIG (reference sequence). V was cut by 4 bases and J by 9 bases, with 15 bases left in between. The CDR3 nucleotides read TGTGCCTGGACTAACACCCCCCAGAAAGCTTTCTTT. Residues: CAWTNTPQKAFF.

The CDR3 spells CASSGDRGNYGYTF. The CDR3, as DNA: TGTGCCAGCAGCGGGGACAGGGGTAACTATGGCTACACCTTC. The chain has TRBV7-2 and TRBJ1-2, with 10 bases that match TRBD1. This CDR3 contains 14 residues. J was trimmed by 1 base and V by 5 bases; bases with no gene match: 1. The germline V gene has CDR1 SGHTA and CDR2 FQGNSA.

The chain carries TRBV7-2 and TRBJ1-2; D is possibly TRBD1 (6 bases). Germline CDR1 SGHTA, CDR2 FQGNSA. Trimming left V 4 bases short and J 4 bases short, with 22 bases between. This CDR3 spans 17 amino acids. The CDR3 is CASSSAPQGLGSYGYTF. The CDR3 nucleotides read TGTGCCAGCAGCTCGGCACCACAGGGACTAGGGAGCTATGGCTACACCTTC.

In regard to this clone: Within the sample, other DNA sequences also encode this same CDR3. V gene TRBV7-3 combines with J gene TRBJ2-3, with 14 bases aligning to TRBD2. The CDR3 is 16 residues long. The V gene's germline CDR1 is SGHTA and CDR2 FQGTGA. V shed 3 bases and J 1 base; nucleotides not matched to a gene: 0. Here the CDR3 reads CASSLGLAGGTDTQYF. The CDR3 region has the DNA TGTGCCAGCAGCTTGGGACTAGCGGGGGGCACAGATACGCAGTATTTT.

The chain uses TRBV19 and TRBJ2-7, with a possible D match to TRBD2 (6 bases). V was shortened by 3 bases and J by 0 bases, with 9 bases between the two germline ends. Germline V gene data show CDR1 as LNHDA and CDR2 as SQIVND (reference sequence). The CDR3 has 14 amino acids. The DNA for the CDR3 is TGTGCCAGTAGTATGGAGGGATTCTCCTACGAGCAGTACTTC. It translates to CASSMEGFSYEQYF.

V gene TRBV6-1 combines with J gene TRBJ2-7; 8 bases are shared with TRBD2. This CDR3 spans 13 amino acids. Unmatched junction bases numbered 7, after V lost 6 bases and J lost 6 bases. The V gene's germline CDR1 is MNHNS and CDR2 SASEGT. CDR3 nucleotides: TGTGCCAGCAGGCGGGGGGACGGAGTCGAGCAGTACTTC. Protein: CASRRGDGVEQYF.

This chain connects TRBV14 to TRBJ2-7; D is undetermined. The CDR3 has 14 residues. Germline V CDR1 and CDR2: SGHDN, FVKESK. Trimming took 1 base from V and 5 from J, leaving 12 bases between them. As DNA, the CDR3 is TGTGCCAGCAGCCAAGTCCTAAACTGGGACGAGCAGTACTTC. Translated: CASSQVLNWDEQYF.